One sample yielded the 29 T cell receptor beta chains listed below, sequenced in a study of blood T cell repertoires in COVID-19. Produced via immunoSEQ multiplex PCR; TCRdb's table is partial and in-frame only. The table lists just over 150,000 clones, around 89% of them singletons. The sequencing sample was made of peripheral blood. The receptors shown here come from a woman in her thirties or forties with acute or convalescent COVID-19.

In regard to this clone: One junction end disagrees with the germline gene, perhaps due to a read error. The V call is TRBV12-3 or TRBV12-4, the J call TRBJ1-1; D is undetermined. The CDR3 runs 12 residues. The CDR3 protein is CASSLTNSEAFF. The CDR3 DNA is TGTGCCAGCAGTTTAACGAACAGTGAAGCTTTCTTT.

Only one count was recorded for this clone. The CDR3 loop reads CASSSLGTGRANYGYTF. CDR3 DNA sequence: TGTGCCAGCAGCTCACTGGGGACAGGGAGGGCTAACTATGGCTACACCTTC. The chain has TRBV11-2 and TRBJ1-2, with TRBD1 matching over 9 bases. Germline-derived CDR1 and CDR2 are SGHAT and FQNNGV. The ends lost 4 bases at V and 0 bases at J; junction bases unmatched: 9. There are 17 residues in the CDR3.

This rearrangement joins TRBV7-6 to TRBJ1-1; unclear D gene. The CDR3 is made up of 16 amino acids. The germline V gene has CDR1 SGHVS and CDR2 FNYEAQ. Trimming cost V 1 base and J 0 bases, with 12 bases left between them. The CDR3 nucleotides read TGTGCCAGCAGCTTAGATGGCCCCCTTATGAACACTGAAGCTTTCTTT. The encoded protein is CASSLDGPLMNTEAFF. Full variable domain (remainder filled in from reference TRBV7-6 and TRBJ1-1): GAGVSQSPRYKVTKRGQDVALRCDPISGHVSLYWYRQALGQGPEFLTYFNYEAQQDKSGLPNDRFSAERPEGSISTLTIQRTEQRDSAMYRCASSLDGPLMNTEAFFGQGTRLTVV.

This clone was counted a single time. This chain uses TRBV28 with TRBJ2-1, with 7 bases that match TRBD1. J was trimmed by 0 bases and V by 4 bases; bases with no gene match: 12. Per the germline V gene, CDR1 is MDHEN and CDR2 is SYDVKM. This CDR3 spans 18 amino acids. CDR3 sequence reads: CASSSSNRGLRSYNEQFF. CDR3 nucleotides: TGTGCCAGCAGTTCCAGCAACAGGGGATTACGCTCCTACAATGAGCAGTTCTTC.

The chain recombines TRBV5-1 with TRBJ2-4; D is perhaps TRBD2 (5 bases). Germline V gives CDR1 SGHRS, CDR2 YFSETQ. The V gene lost 4 bases and the J gene lost 7 bases, with 12 bases spanning the gap. CDR3 length: 13 residues. As DNA, the CDR3 is TGCGCCAGCAGCCCCGGGATGGTGAACATTCAGTACTTC. This encodes CASSPGMVNIQYF.

This clone was found once. The rearrangement uses TRBV18 and TRBJ2-3; D is possibly TRBD1 (5 bases). This CDR3 spans 16 amino acids. V lost 3 bases to trimming and J lost 2 bases, with 15 bases between them. In germline, CDR1 is KGHSH, CDR2 LQKENI. CDR3 loop: CASSPSTQGITDTQYF. In DNA, the CDR3 is TGTGCCAGCTCACCCTCCACCCAGGGAATCACAGATACGCAGTATTTT.

This chain links TRBV18 with TRBJ2-1, with 7 bases that match TRBD1. The germline V gene has CDR1 KGHSH and CDR2 LQKENI. This CDR3 has 18 amino acids. V lost 5 bases to trimming and J lost 7 bases; unmatched junction nucleotides: 20. This chain's CDR3 is CASSSRTGRVSALNEQFF. DNA of the CDR3: TGTGCCAGCTCATCCAGGACAGGCAGAGTTTCCGCTTTGAATGAGCAGTTCTTC. The full variable domain, with the rest looked up from reference TRBV18 and TRBJ2-1, is NAGVMQNPRHLVRRRGQEARLRCSPMKGHSHVYWYRQLPEEGLKFMVYLQKENIIDESGMPKERFSAEFPKEGPSILRIQQVVRGDSAAYFCASSSRTGRVSALNEQFFGPGTRLTVL.

This clone is medium-sized within its sample. J is TRBJ2-7 and V is TRBV7-9; TRBD1 aligns across 9 bases. Germline V CDR1 and CDR2: SEHNR, FQNEAQ (reference sequence). This CDR3 spans 15 amino acids. Trimming took 5 bases from V and 2 from J; bases not matched to a gene: 7. The CDR3 nucleotides are TGTGCCAGCAGCGCTCCGGGACAGGGAACCTACGAGCAGTACTTC. It codes for CASSAPGQGTYEQYF.

V usage is TRBV19 and J usage is TRBJ2-1; D is uncertain. The CDR3 contains 12 residues. Trimming cost V 7 bases and J 9 bases, with 13 bases left between them. CDR1 and CDR2 from the germline V gene are LNHDA and SQIVND (reference sequence). The CDR3 region has the DNA TGTGCCAGTAACCAAGGAGTAGGTGAGCAGTTCTTC. Amino acids: CASNQGVGEQFF.

This rearrangement joins TRBV5-5 to TRBJ1-1; D remains ambiguous. Germline values: CDR1 SGHKS, CDR2 YYEKEE (reference sequence). Between the trimmed V and J ends, which lost 5 bases and 1 base, there was a span of 9 bases. This CDR3 comprises 13 residues. The chain's CDR3 is CASSLLSNTEAFF. CDR3 DNA sequence: TGTGCCAGCAGTCTCCTATCGAACACTGAAGCTTTCTTT.

The rearrangement links TRBV9 to TRBJ2-1, with 8 nucleotides matching TRBD2. The germline CDR1 and CDR2 sequences are SGDLS and YYNGEE. Unmatched junction bases numbered 8, after V lost 8 bases and J lost 1 base. The CDR3 spans 15 residues. CDR3: CASEAGASSYNEQFF. For the CDR3, the DNA is TGTGCCAGTGAAGCGGGAGCGTCATCCTACAATGAGCAGTTCTTC.

The rearrangement joins TRBV28 to TRBJ2-1; 7 positions agree with TRBD2. After removal of 6 bases from V and 8 bases from J, the junction contained 10 bases not matched to a gene. This CDR3 comprises 14 residues. CDR1 is MDHEN, CDR2 SYDVKM, per germline. The CDR3 coding sequence is TGTGCCAGCAGCCAGATGGGGGGGTCCGATGAGCAGTTCTTC. This encodes CASSQMGGSDEQFF.

This clone was counted a single time. This chain links TRBV9 with TRBJ2-7; 9 positions match TRBD2. CDR1 is SGDLS and CDR2 is YYNGEE in the germline V gene. V lost 4 bases to trimming and J lost 6 bases; unmatched junction nucleotides: 11. The CDR3 contains 15 residues. The DNA of the CDR3 is TGTGCCAGCAGCTCAAGCATTAGCGGGAGTGGCGAGCAGTACTTC. Encoded protein: CASSSSISGSGEQYF.

The chain is built from TRBV7-9 and TRBJ2-1; TRBD1 aligns across 7 bases. After removal of 2 bases from V and 8 bases from J, the junction contained 12 bases not matched to a gene. The CDR3 spans 16 residues. CDR1 SEHNR and CDR2 FQNEAQ come from the germline V gene (reference sequence). The CDR3 nucleotides read TGTGCCAGCAGCTTAAGTAGAACAGGGGTCTGGGATGAGCAGTTCTTC. This encodes CASSLSRTGVWDEQFF.

This chain links TRBV6-5 with TRBJ2-3; D may be TRBD1 (5 bases). The CDR3 totals 15 residues. Germline loops: CDR1 MNHEY, CDR2 SVGAGI. V was shortened by 6 bases and J by 3 bases, with 16 bases between the two germline ends. This CDR3 is CASRGRGALTDTQYF. CDR3 coding DNA: TGTGCCAGCAGGGGAAGGGGTGCACTTACAGATACGCAGTATTTT.

The gene calls are TRBV9 and TRBJ2-1; D remains unclear. The CDR3 covers 17 residues. Trimming shortened V by 0 bases and J by 0 bases, and 13 bases separated the two germline ends. CDR1 is SGDLS and CDR2 is YYNGEE in the germline V gene. The CDR3 DNA sequence: TGTGCCAGCAGCGTAGAACCTGGGCTGAGCTCCTACAATGAGCAGTTCTTC. Amino acids: CASSVEPGLSSYNEQFF.

Only a few counts were recorded for this clone. The chain employs TRBV7-9 and TRBJ2-7; no clear D gene. Germline lookup yields CDR1 SEHNR and CDR2 FQNEAQ (reference sequence). The CDR3 sequence is 13 residues long. V was clipped by 3 bases and J by 1 base, with 7 bases between them. The CDR3 DNA sequence: TGTGCCAGCAGCTTTCCGGGTTCCTACGAGCAGTACTTC. Translated, it gives CASSFPGSYEQYF.

The CDR3 region is CASSQRDRVDGANVLTF. CDR3 nucleotide sequence: TGTGCCAGCTCACAGAGGGACAGGGTGGACGGGGCCAACGTCCTGACTTTC. This sequence joins TRBV18 and TRBJ2-6; 9 nucleotides align to TRBD1. The CDR3 sequence is 17 residues long. CDR1 and CDR2 from the germline V gene are KGHSH and LQKENI. The ends lost 4 bases at V and 4 bases at J; junction bases unmatched: 8. Combining the CDR3 with reference TRBV18 and TRBJ2-6 gives the whole variable domain NAGVMQNPRHLVRRRGQEARLRCSPMKGHSHVYWYRQLPEEGLKFMVYLQKENIIDESGMPKERFSAEFPKEGPSILRIQQVVRGDSAAYFCASSQRDRVDGANVLTFGAGSRLTVL.

CDR3 loop: CASNQRQGDTDTQYF. CDR3 DNA sequence: TGCGCCAGCAACCAGCGGCAGGGGGACACAGATACGCAGTATTTT. The rearrangement joins TRBV5-1 to TRBJ2-3, with 7 bases fitting TRBD1. This CDR3 has 15 residues. J was trimmed by 2 bases and V by 6 bases; bases with no gene match: 9. CDR1 SGHRS and CDR2 YFSETQ come from the germline V gene.

V and J are TRBV18 and TRBJ2-1, with D unclear. The CDR3 covers 15 residues. V lost 3 bases and J 7 bases, leaving 16 bases between the germline ends. The germline V gene encodes CDR1 KGHSH and CDR2 LQKENI. The CDR3 DNA reads TGTGCCAGCTCACCGAATGGGTTCCGAGGTAATGAGCAGTTCTTC. Residues: CASSPNGFRGNEQFF.

The chain joins TRBV11-2 to TRBJ2-5; 11 nucleotides line up with TRBD2. The CDR3 totals 16 residues. The germline V gene encodes CDR1 SGHAT and CDR2 FQNNGV. The V and J ends lost 5 bases and 1 base, in that order; junction bases with no gene match: 6. The chain's CDR3 is CASSPEGTSGQETQYF. CDR3 nucleotide sequence: TGTGCCAGCAGCCCGGAGGGGACTAGCGGCCAAGAGACCCAGTACTTC.

This chain connects TRBV24-1 to TRBJ2-3, with 15 nucleotides matching TRBD2. Germline lookup yields CDR1 KGHDR and CDR2 SFDVKD. Unmatched junction bases numbered 2, after V lost 5 bases and J lost 6 bases. This CDR3 has 15 residues. CDR3 coding DNA: TGTGCCACCAGTGGGACTAGCGGGGGGGCTGATACGCAGTATTTT. Translating it yields CATSGTSGGADTQYF.

This chain uses TRBV18 with TRBJ1-1; 7 bases are a match to TRBD1. The CDR3 is 14 residues long. Germline trimming cut 5 bases from V and 4 bases from J; bases unmatched to any gene: 7. Germline V lookup: CDR1 KGHSH, CDR2 LQKENI. CDR3 region: CASSFPSGGTEAFF. In nucleotides, the CDR3 is TGTGCCAGCTCATTTCCCTCAGGGGGCACTGAAGCTTTCTTT.

V and J are TRBV4-1 and TRBJ1-3; tentative D call: TRBD1 (6 bases). CDR3 size: 17 residues. V lost 0 bases to trimming and J lost 0 bases, with 12 bases between them. CDR1 and CDR2 (germline): MGHRA, YSYEKL. CDR3 sequence (DNA): TGCGCCAGCAGCCAAGAGCCACAGGGAGCCTCTGGAAACACCATATATTTT. Protein: CASSQEPQGASGNTIYF.

This sequence joins TRBV19 and TRBJ2-3; D not certain. Trimming removed 1 base from V and 0 bases from J, with 5 bases in between. Per germline, CDR1 LNHDA and CDR2 SQIVND (reference sequence). The CDR3 totals 14 residues. In nucleotides, the CDR3 is TGTGCCAGTAGTATAGCCACAAGCACAGATACGCAGTATTTT. Translation: CASSIATSTDTQYF.

V and J are TRBV10-3 and TRBJ1-2, with D perhaps TRBD1 (5 bases). This CDR3 region has 15 residues. Germline loops: CDR1 ENHRY, CDR2 SYGVKD. Trimming left V 0 bases short and J 0 bases short, with 8 bases between. CDR3 sequence reads: CAISESSGSNYGYTF. The CDR3 DNA follows: TGTGCCATCAGTGAGTCGTCAGGGTCTAACTATGGCTACACCTTC.

The genes are TRBV7-3 and TRBJ2-1, with TRBD2 matching over 7 bases. Germline CDR1 is SGHTA and CDR2 is FQGTGA. V was pared by 3 bases and J by 8 bases, with 7 bases of the junction left unmatched. The length of the CDR3 is 14 residues. The CDR3 is CASSFGLAVDEQFF. The DNA for the CDR3 is TGTGCCAGCAGCTTCGGCCTAGCGGTCGATGAGCAGTTCTTC.

This clone was detected only once. This sequence joins TRBV10-3 and TRBJ2-7, with 9 positions matching TRBD1. Trimming cost V 0 bases and J 2 bases; bases outside gene matches: 2. The CDR3 sequence is 15 residues long. The germline V gene encodes CDR1 ENHRY and CDR2 SYGVKD. The CDR3 nucleotides read TGTGCCATCAGTGAGTCAGGACAGGGGCCCTACGAGCAGTACTTC. Translated, it gives CAISESGQGPYEQYF.

The chain uses TRBV6-1 and TRBJ2-3; weak D call: TRBD2 (6 bases). Per germline, CDR1 MNHNS and CDR2 SASEGT. This CDR3 contains 15 residues. With 2 bases removed from V and 2 bases from J, the gap between germline ends came to 11 bases. The CDR3 loop is CASSEFASDTDTQYF. For the CDR3, the DNA is TGTGCCAGCAGTGAATTTGCTAGCGACACAGATACGCAGTATTTT.